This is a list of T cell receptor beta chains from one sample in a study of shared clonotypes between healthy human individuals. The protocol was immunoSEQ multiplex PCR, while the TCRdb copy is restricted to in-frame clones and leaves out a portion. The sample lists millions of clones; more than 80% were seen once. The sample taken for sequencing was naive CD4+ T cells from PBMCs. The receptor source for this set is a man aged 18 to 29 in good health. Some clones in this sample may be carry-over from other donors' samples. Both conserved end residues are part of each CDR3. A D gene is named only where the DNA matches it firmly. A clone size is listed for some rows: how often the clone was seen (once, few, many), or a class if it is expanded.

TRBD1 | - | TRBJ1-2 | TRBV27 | TGTGCCAGCAGTTTGGACAGGGACTCCCTCTATAACTATGGCTACACCTTC | CASSLDRDSLYNYGYTF
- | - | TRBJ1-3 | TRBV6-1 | TGTGCCAGCAGTGTTACGGGACTGTTCTCTGGAAACACCATATATTTT | CASSVTGLFSGNTIYF
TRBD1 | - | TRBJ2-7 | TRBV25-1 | TGTGCCAGCAGTGACAGGGGGCATTCCTACGAGCAGTACTTC | CASSDRGHSYEQYF
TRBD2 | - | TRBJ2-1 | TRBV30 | TGTGCCTGGGCGACTAGCGGGGACCTTGGGCAGTTCTTC | CAWATSGDLGQFF
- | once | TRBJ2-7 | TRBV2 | TGTGCCACTCATCGGGATGGGGGCTCCTACGAGCAGTACTTC | CATHRDGGSYEQYF
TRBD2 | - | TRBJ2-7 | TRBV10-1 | TGCGCCAGCAGTGAGGGGCTTAGCGGGAGTGTGCAGTACTTC | CASSEGLSGSVQYF
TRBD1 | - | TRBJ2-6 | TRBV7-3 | TGTGCCAGCAGCTTTTCTCCCCGGGACAGCAAGAACGTCCTGACTTTC | CASSFSPRDSKNVLTF
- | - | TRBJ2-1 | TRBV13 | TGTGCCAGCCCCACCGCCGGTGGGGAGCAGTTCTTC | CASPTAGGEQFF
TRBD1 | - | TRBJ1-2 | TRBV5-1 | TGCGCCAGCAGCTTGCTTCCAGGGGGCTATGGCTACACCTTC | CASSLLPGGYGYTF
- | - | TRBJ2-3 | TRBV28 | TGTGCCAGCAGTTCCCCTCAGGGGACCACAGATACGCAGTATTTT | CASSSPQGTTDTQYF
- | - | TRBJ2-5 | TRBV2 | TGTGCCAGCAGTGAACTAACGTACCAAGAGACCCAGTACTTC | CASSELTYQETQYF
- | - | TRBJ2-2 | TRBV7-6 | TGTGCCAGCAGACAAACAGGGTTTGCCGGGGAGCTGTTTTTT | CASRQTGFAGELFF
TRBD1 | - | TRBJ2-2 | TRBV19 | TGTGCCAGTAGTACTACAGGGGGGAGCACCGGGGAGCTGTTTTTT | CASSTTGGSTGELFF
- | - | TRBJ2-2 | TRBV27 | TGTGCCAGCAGTTCGGAACTCGGGGAGCTGTTTTTT | CASSSELGELFF
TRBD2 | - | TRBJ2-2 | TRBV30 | TGTGCCTGGAGTGTAAGCGGGGAAGACACCGGGGAGCTGTTTTTT | CAWSVSGEDTGELFF
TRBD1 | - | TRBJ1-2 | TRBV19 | TGTGCCAGTAGTCAACCCGACAGGGGCGGAGTTGGCTACACCTTC | CASSQPDRGGVGYTF
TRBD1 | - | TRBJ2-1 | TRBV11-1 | TGTGCCAGCAGCCCTCGCGACAGGGGGCAATTGTACAATGAGCAGTTCTTC | CASSPRDRGQLYNEQFF
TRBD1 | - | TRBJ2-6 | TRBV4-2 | TGTGCCAGCAGCCCCCGGGGTGGGACAGGAGGCTCTGGGGCCAACGTCCTGACTTTC | CASSPRGGTGGSGANVLTF
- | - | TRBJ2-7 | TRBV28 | TGTGCCAGCCTCTCCCCGGACCCCAGCTCCTACGAGCAGTACTTC | CASLSPDPSSYEQYF
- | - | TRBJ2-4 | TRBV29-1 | TGCAGCGCGAGCGGACTCGCACTAGCCAAAAACATTCAGTACTTC | CSASGLALAKNIQYF
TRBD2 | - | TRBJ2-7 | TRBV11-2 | TGTGCCAGCAGCCCCACTAGCGGGAGGGCCTACGAGCAGTACTTC | CASSPTSGRAYEQYF
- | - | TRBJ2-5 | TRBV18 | TGTGCCAGCTCACCGTCACGGAGGGAAGAGACCCAGTACTTC | CASSPSRREETQYF
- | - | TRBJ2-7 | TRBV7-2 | TGTGCCAGCAGCCTTCCTAGTAGCAGCTCCTACGAGCAGTACTTC | CASSLPSSSSYEQYF
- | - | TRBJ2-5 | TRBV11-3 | TGTGCCAGCAGCCGTGGGGGGTGGGGACATCTCCAAGAGACCCAGTACTTC | CASSRGGWGHLQETQYF
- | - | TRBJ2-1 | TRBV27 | TGTGCCAGCAGGAGGAGTGGAGCCTACAATGAGCAGTTCTTC | CASRRSGAYNEQFF
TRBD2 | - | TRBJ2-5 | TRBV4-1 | TGCGCCAGCAGCCAAGTGGCCCTAGCGGGAACCCAAGAGACCCAGTACTTC | CASSQVALAGTQETQYF
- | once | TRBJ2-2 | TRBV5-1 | TGCGCCAGCAGCTCGGCGGGACAGTTAAACACCGGGGAGCTGTTTTTT | CASSSAGQLNTGELFF
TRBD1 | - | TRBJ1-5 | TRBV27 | TGTGCCAGCAGTTTAGGCCCCGGACAGGTCGGTCGCAATCAGCCCCAGCATTTT | CASSLGPGQVGRNQPQHF
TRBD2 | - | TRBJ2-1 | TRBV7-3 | TGTGCCAGCAGCCGATCAGCCCGGGACTACGAAGATGAGCAGTTCTTC | CASSRSARDYEDEQFF
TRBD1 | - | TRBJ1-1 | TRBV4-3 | TGCGCCAGCAGCCAGCCAGGGGGGCGGAACACTGAAGCTTTCTTT | CASSQPGGRNTEAFF
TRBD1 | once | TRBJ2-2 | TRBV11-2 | TGTGCCAGCATGTATAGGACAGGACACGCTGCTCGGGAGCTGTTTTTT | CASMYRTGHAARELFF
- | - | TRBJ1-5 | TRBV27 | TGTGCCAGCATCGCGAGGCAGCCCCAGCATTTT | CASIARQPQHF
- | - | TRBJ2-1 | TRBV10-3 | TGTGCCATCAGTGACGGGGGCCGATCCTACAATGAGCAGTTCTTC | CAISDGGRSYNEQFF
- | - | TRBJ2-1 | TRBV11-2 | TGTGCCAGCAGCTCCGGCCAGCTATACAATGAGCAGTTCTTC | CASSSGQLYNEQFF
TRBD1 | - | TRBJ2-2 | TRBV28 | TGTGCCAGCAGTTTTCGCAGGGGGCTTACCGGGGAGCTGTTTTTT | CASSFRRGLTGELFF
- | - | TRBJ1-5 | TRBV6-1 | TGTGCCAGCAGTGAAGTAACGAGTCGCCAGCCCCAGCATTTT | CASSEVTSRQPQHF
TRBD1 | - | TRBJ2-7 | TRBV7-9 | TGTGCCAGCAGCACGCGGACAGGGGGAACCTACGAGCAGTACTTC | CASSTRTGGTYEQYF
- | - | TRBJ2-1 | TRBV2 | TGTGCCAGCAGAGGCAATACAGGGAGTCATGAGCAGTTCTTC | CASRGNTGSHEQFF
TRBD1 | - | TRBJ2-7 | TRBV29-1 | TGCAGCGTTGGGGGGACAGGGTTTTACGAGCAGTACTTC | CSVGGTGFYEQYF
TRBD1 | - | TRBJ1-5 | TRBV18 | TGTGCCAGCTCACCGGACAGGGTAAGGCAGCCCCAGCATTTT | CASSPDRVRQPQHF
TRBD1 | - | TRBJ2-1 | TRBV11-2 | TGTGCCAGCAGCCCGTGGACAGGCGAGCAGTTCTTC | CASSPWTGEQFF
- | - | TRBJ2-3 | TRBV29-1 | TGCAGCGTTGTTGTCCTTGGGGGGAGCACAGATACGCAGTATTTT | CSVVVLGGSTDTQYF
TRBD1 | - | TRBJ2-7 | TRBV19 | TGTGCCAGTAGTACGCTACAGGGGCCCCGACCCTACGAGCAGTACTTC | CASSTLQGPRPYEQYF
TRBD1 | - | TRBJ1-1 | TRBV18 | TGTGCCAGCTCACCACCGACAGGGAGGGGGACTGAAGCTTTCTTT | CASSPPTGRGTEAFF
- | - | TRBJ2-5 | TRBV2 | TGTGCCAGCAGTGTTTATCTAGCAGAAGAGACCCAGTACTTC | CASSVYLAEETQYF
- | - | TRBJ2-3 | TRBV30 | TGTGCCTGGAGCCACGGACTCCGGGGTCTGGATACGCAGTATTTT | CAWSHGLRGLDTQYF
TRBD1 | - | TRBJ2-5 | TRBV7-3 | TGTGCCAGCAGCACAGGGGGCCAAGAGACCCAGTACTTC | CASSTGGQETQYF
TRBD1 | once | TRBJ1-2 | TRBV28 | TGTGCCAGCAGTTCCTTGACAGGGGGTATCTATGGCTACACCTTC | CASSSLTGGIYGYTF
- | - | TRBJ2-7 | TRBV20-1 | TGCAGTGCTTTTCCTTCCTCCGAGCAGTACTTC | CSAFPSSEQYF
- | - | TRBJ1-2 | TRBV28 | TGTGCCAGCAGTTTGAGGGGCGGCTATGGCTACACCTTC | CASSLRGGYGYTF
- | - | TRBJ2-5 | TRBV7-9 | TGTGCCAGCGCGGTTGAGTCCCCGGCGGCCCAGTACTTC | CASAVESPAAQYF
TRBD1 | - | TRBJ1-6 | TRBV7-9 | TGTGCCAGCAGCTCGCCGACAGGGGAAAATTCACCCCTCCACTTT | CASSSPTGENSPLHF
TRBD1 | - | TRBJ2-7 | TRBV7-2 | TGTGCCAGCAGCTTTACGGGACAGGGCTCCGAGCAGTACTTC | CASSFTGQGSEQYF
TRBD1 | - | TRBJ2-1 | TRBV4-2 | TGTGCCAGCAGCCGCATAAACCGGGACAGCGGATACAATGAGCAGTTCTTC | CASSRINRDSGYNEQFF
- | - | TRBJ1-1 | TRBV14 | TGTGCCGGTACCGGAGGGACTGAAGCTTTCTTT | CAGTGGTEAFF
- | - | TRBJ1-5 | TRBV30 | TGTGCCTGGAGTGTACGGGGAAATCAGCCCCAGCATTTT | CAWSVRGNQPQHF
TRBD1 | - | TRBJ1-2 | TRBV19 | TGTGCCAGTAGGAGACCGGGACAGGGGAACTATGGCTACACCTTC | CASRRPGQGNYGYTF
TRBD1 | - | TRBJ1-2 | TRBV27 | TGTGCCAGCAGCCGGGGACAGGGACGATTTTCCAACTATGGCTACACCTTC | CASSRGQGRFSNYGYTF
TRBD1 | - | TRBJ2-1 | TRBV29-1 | TGCAGCGTTGAATCCGGGACAGGGGACTCCTACAATGAGCAGTTCTTC | CSVESGTGDSYNEQFF